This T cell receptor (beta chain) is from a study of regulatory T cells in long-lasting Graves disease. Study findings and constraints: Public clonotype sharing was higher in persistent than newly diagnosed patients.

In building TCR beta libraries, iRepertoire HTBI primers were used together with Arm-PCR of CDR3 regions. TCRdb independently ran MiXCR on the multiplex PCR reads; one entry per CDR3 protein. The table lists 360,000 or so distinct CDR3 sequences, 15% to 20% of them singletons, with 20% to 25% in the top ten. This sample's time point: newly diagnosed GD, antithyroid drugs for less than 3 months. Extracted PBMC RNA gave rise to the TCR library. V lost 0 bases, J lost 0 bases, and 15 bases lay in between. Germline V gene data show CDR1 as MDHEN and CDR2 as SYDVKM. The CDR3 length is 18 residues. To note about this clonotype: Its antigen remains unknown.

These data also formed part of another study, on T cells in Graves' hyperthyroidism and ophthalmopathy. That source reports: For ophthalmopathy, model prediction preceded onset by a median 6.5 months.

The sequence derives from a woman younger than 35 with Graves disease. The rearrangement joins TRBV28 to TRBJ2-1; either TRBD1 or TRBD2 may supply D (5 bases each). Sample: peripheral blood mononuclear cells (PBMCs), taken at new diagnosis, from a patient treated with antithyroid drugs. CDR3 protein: CASSLWRGGGSSYNEQFF. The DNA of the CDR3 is TGTGCCAGCAGTTTATGGAGGGGTGGGGGTAGCTCCTACAATGAGCAGTTCTTC.